This T cell receptor (beta chain) was sequenced for a study of T cell repertoires in cytomegalovirus infection. Study-wide background: Signatures in public TCR beta sequences pointed to both CMV infection and matching HLA type. Study results and caveats: Identification of carriers of CMV plus the relevant HLA was performed using cumulative public TCR beta family frequency. The study found HLA-C-restricted CMV-specific TCR beta clonotypes dominating the ex vivo response.

To note about this clonotype: Its antigen is not known.

TCRdb passed the reads through MiXCR, listing each CDR3 protein once. The sample has 150,000 to 200,000 distinct CDR3 sequences, 25% to 30% seen once. Germline V lookup: CDR1 LNHDA, CDR2 SQIVND (reference sequence). V lost 5 bases and J 0 bases, leaving 10 bases between the germline ends. This CDR3 comprises 15 residues. Input material: PBMCs. This sequence was found in a human donor in good health (CMV status not recorded). Some clones in this sample may be carry-over from other donors' samples. The chain recombines TRBV19 with TRBJ1-4; D gene uncertain. CDR3 residues: CASSPSIATNEKLFF. CDR3 nucleotides: TGTGCCAGTAGTCCAAGCATCGCAACTAATGAAAAACTGTTTTTT.